This T cell receptor (beta chain) was identified during a study of metastatic and nonmetastatic thyroid tumors. Study in general: Repertoires from blood and tumor or nodule tissue of malignant and benign thyroid patients were compared.

Many counts were recorded for this clone. The antigen is undetermined. Trimming cost V 7 bases and J 5 bases, with 7 bases left between them. Germline V gene sequence: CDR1 SGHVS, CDR2 FQNEAQ. The length of the CDR3 is 11 residues. In the study's own analysis: What underpinned the distant-metastasis classifier for papillary thyroid cancer was the set of CDR3 differences across clinicopathological groups. TCRdb re-called clones via MiXCR from the PCR reads. The V and J calls and clone size are TCRdb's, not the authors'. The data hold roughly 6,800 clones, with 25% to 35% observed a single time. Study-wide findings and caveats: Reported TCR beta diversity, measured in blood and tumor, was significantly higher for malignant thyroid tumors than for benign nodules.

Among the patients, none had received any treatment before thyroid surgery. This clonotype originated in a female donor with papillary thyroid cancer or a benign thyroid nodule (not recorded which). Some clones in this sample may be carry-over from other donors' samples. This chain links TRBV7-8 with TRBJ2-3, with D hard to call. The sequencing input was tumor tissue. CDR3 residues: CASTTGDTQYF. The CDR3 DNA is TGTGCCAGCACCACCGGAGATACGCAGTATTTT.